Presented here are 13 T cell receptor beta chains from one specimen sequenced in a study of OX40 agonist ivuxolimab in advanced cancers. Measured with immunoSEQ multiplex PCR; TCRdb has only the in-frame clones, and not every one. Among about 93,000 clones listed, roughly 94% were seen once. Material: CD4+ or CD8+ T cells sorted from blood, obtained in a trial of the OX40 agonist ivuxolimab. These receptors originate from an adult with an advanced solid tumor such as melanoma, head and neck, liver or kidney cancer.

The chain carries TRBV6-1 and TRBJ1-2; 7 positions match TRBD1. V was pared by 6 bases and J by 5 bases, with 12 bases of the junction left unmatched. Germline V gene lookup returns CDR1 MNHNS and CDR2 SASEGT. This CDR3 is built from 15 residues. The CDR3 region is CASRLETGTFYGYTF. The CDR3 DNA reads TGTGCCAGCAGGTTGGAGACAGGGACATTTTATGGCTACACCTTC.

Comments on this clone: Sequence at one end of the junction differs from germline and may be a read error. The chain joins TRBV10-3 to TRBJ1-1; 7 nucleotides line up with TRBD1. Germline V gene lookup returns CDR1 ENHRY and CDR2 SYGVKD. This CDR3 region has 15 residues. The CDR3 nucleotides are TGTGCCAGCAGTCCCGCGTACGACAGGGTGACTGAAGCTTTCTTT. This sequence encodes CASSPAYDRVTEAFF.

In regard to this clone: A read error may account for a junction end that differs from germline. This sequence joins TRBV7-7 and TRBJ2-2; either TRBD1 or TRBD2 may fit D (6 bases each). The CDR3 covers 16 residues. Looked up from germline, CDR1 is SSHAT and CDR2 is FNYEAQ (reference sequence). In nucleotides, the CDR3 is TGTGCTAGCAGCTTAGCCTGGGGGGCAAACACCGGGGAGCTGTTTTTT. Translation gives CASSLAWGANTGELFF.

This clone was detected once. The rearrangement uses TRBV7-3 and TRBJ2-7; 9 bases are shared with TRBD2. Trimming removed 4 bases from V and 0 bases from J; junction bases left unmatched: 4. Germline V gives CDR1 SGHTA, CDR2 FQGTGA. The CDR3 is 15 residues long. DNA for the CDR3: TGTGCCAGCAGCTCCACTAGCGGGTCCTCCTACGAGCAGTACTTC. Its translation: CASSSTSGSSYEQYF.

V and J are TRBV5-1 and TRBJ2-7; D remains unclear. CDR3 length: 14 amino acids. Germline V CDR1 and CDR2: SGHRS, YFSETQ. V lost 7 bases and J lost 4, with 18 bases in between. The CDR3 spells CASGMGWGTYEQYF. CDR3 sequence (DNA): TGCGCCAGCGGGATGGGTTGGGGAACGTACGAGCAGTACTTC.

V gene TRBV7-3 combines with J gene TRBJ2-3, with D maybe TRBD1 (6 bases). This CDR3 is 15 amino acids long. V was cut by 4 bases and J by 4 bases, with 15 bases left in between. Germline V gives CDR1 SGHTA, CDR2 FQGTGA. The CDR3 nucleotides are TGTGCCAGCAGCTCACAGGGAAACGGGGCAGATACGCAGTATTTT. It translates to CASSSQGNGADTQYF.

In DNA, the CDR3 is TGTGCCAGCAGCTTCCCTCGGACTAGCGGGAGGTACGAGCAGTACTTC. Translated: CASSFPRTSGRYEQYF. This chain uses TRBV7-3 with TRBJ2-5; the match to TRBD2 covers 14 bases. TRBJ2-7 matches the DNA end more closely, so the J call is doubtful. CDR3 length: 16 amino acids. The germline CDR1 and CDR2 sequences are SGHTA and FQGTGA.

This clone was counted a single time. The V and J genes are TRBV5-1 and TRBJ2-5, with 10 bases lining up with TRBD2. The V gene end was trimmed by 2 bases and the J gene end by 2 bases; junction bases not matched to a gene: 6. Germline V gene sequence: CDR1 SGHRS, CDR2 YFSETQ. The CDR3 spans 16 residues. The CDR3 DNA reads as TGCGCCAGCAGCTTAGGTAGCGGGGGGTCACAAGAGACCCAGTACTTC. Its translation: CASSLGSGGSQETQYF.

The chain is built from TRBV6-1 and TRBJ2-5, with D perhaps TRBD2 (6 bases). V lost 7 bases and J lost 2, with 17 bases in between. Germline V CDR1 and CDR2: MNHNS, SASEGT. The CDR3 contains 15 residues. The chain's CDR3 is CASTPQGGVQETQYF. In DNA form, the CDR3 reads TGTGCCAGCACGCCGCAGGGCGGGGTGCAAGAGACCCAGTACTTC.

CDR3 bases: TGCGCCAGCAGCCAAGAACTGGGAACCGGGGAGCTGTTTTTT. Its translation: CASSQELGTGELFF. The rearrangement joins TRBV4-1 to TRBJ2-2, with D hard to call. Germline CDR1 and CDR2: MGHRA and YSYEKL. CDR3 length equals 14 residues. V was trimmed by 0 bases and J by 5 bases, leaving 7 bases between them.

The gene calls are TRBV15 and TRBJ1-5; no firm D call. Germline CDR1 LNHNV, CDR2 YYDKDF (reference sequence). The CDR3 is 18 amino acids. Trimming removed 3 bases at V and 0 bases at J, with 18 bases between. The CDR3 here is CATSRGKPMTYSNQPQHF. The CDR3 DNA reads TGTGCCACCAGCAGGGGAAAACCTATGACCTATAGCAATCAGCCCCAGCATTTT.

This rearrangement joins TRBV6-6 to TRBJ2-3, with a possible D match to TRBD1 (6 bases). Germline CDR1 MNHNY, CDR2 SVGAGI (reference sequence). The CDR3 runs to 14 residues. V was shortened by 5 bases and J by 2 bases, with 11 bases between the two germline ends. In DNA form, the CDR3 reads TGTGCCAGCAGTGTCAGGGGCAACACAGATACGCAGTATTTT. Protein sequence: CASSVRGNTDTQYF.

Only a few counts were recorded for this clone. CDR3 protein: CSSSTGMNTEAFF. The CDR3 DNA sequence: TGCAGCTCCTCGACGGGGATGAACACTGAAGCTTTCTTT. This chain joins TRBV29-1 and TRBJ1-1, with D uncertain. There are 13 residues in the CDR3. Deletions cut 8 bases from V and 0 bases from J, with 13 bases between. Germline CDR1 and CDR2: SQVTM and ANQGSEA.